The 30 T cell receptor beta chains below all came from one sample that was sequenced in a study of T cell responses to AZD1222 COVID-19 vaccine. Using immunoSEQ multiplex PCR, the repertoire was profiled, and TCRdb retains in-frame clones only, with some absent. The table shows 180,000 or so clones, with 91% occurring only once. Sequencing was performed on peripheral blood, taken 28 days after the second AZD1222 dose. All receptors come from an adult who received the AZD1222 COVID-19 vaccine.

The chain carries TRBV12-2 and TRBJ2-7; the table's D call of TRBD2 was not tested on the DNA. TRBV12-2 is termed a pseudogene. The CDR3 is 17 residues long. The CDR3 DNA reads as TGTGCAAGTCGCTTAGCGCTCCTAGCGGGAGGGCCAAACGAGCAGTACTTC. Protein product: CASRLALLAGGPNEQYF.

The chain employs TRBV10-3 and TRBJ2-7, with 10 bases that match TRBD2. Trimming cost V 5 bases and J 7 bases; bases outside gene matches: 20. Looked up from germline, CDR1 is ENHRY and CDR2 is SYGVKD. This CDR3 is 18 amino acids long. The CDR3 loop reads CAISRLGTSVGTPGEQYF. The CDR3 DNA follows: TGTGCCATCAGTAGACTAGGGACTAGCGTAGGGACCCCGGGTGAGCAGTACTTC.

Note on this clone: Other DNA sequences within the sample encode an identical CDR3. The chain links TRBV10-2 to TRBJ1-5; 9 nucleotides align to TRBD1. The CDR3 contains 15 residues. With V trimmed by 1 base and J by 7 bases, 5 bases remained unmatched. Germline V gene data show CDR1 as WSHSY and CDR2 as SAAADI. The CDR3 protein is CASSEWGQGNQPQHF. Written as DNA, the CDR3 is TGCGCCAGCAGTGAGTGGGGACAGGGAAACCAGCCCCAGCATTTT.

This chain uses TRBV11-2 with TRBJ2-2; D not certain. The ends were cut back, 5 bases at V and 1 base at J, with 14 bases in the middle. The CDR3 is 16 amino acids. Germline CDR1 is SGHAT and CDR2 is FQNNGV. The CDR3 sequence: CASSPFAAQNTGELFF. The CDR3 bases are TGTGCCAGCAGCCCGTTCGCTGCTCAGAACACCGGGGAGCTGTTTTTT.

J is TRBJ1-1 and V is TRBV5-5; 8 bases map to TRBD1. Germline values: CDR1 SGHKS, CDR2 YYEKEE (reference sequence). The CDR3 extends over 15 amino acids. V lost 3 bases and J lost 5; bases outside the gene matches: 9. CDR3 sequence reads: CASSSPRTGKTEAFF. The DNA of the CDR3 is TGTGCCAGCAGCTCGCCTCGGACAGGGAAAACTGAAGCTTTCTTT.

The count of this clone is one. This chain uses TRBV27 with TRBJ1-6; weak D call: TRBD1 (6 bases). CDR3 length equals 15 residues. V was shortened by 6 bases and J by 5 bases, with 14 bases between the two germline ends. Germline CDR1 MNHEY, CDR2 SMNVEV (reference sequence). The DNA for the CDR3 is TGTGCCAGCAGCTTCCGGGGGCGTAATAATTCACCCCTCCACTTT. Translating gives CASSFRGRNNSPLHF.

J is TRBJ2-1 and V is TRBV10-1, with D perhaps TRBD1 (5 bases). The length of the CDR3 is 14 residues. Germline V gives CDR1 WNHNN, CDR2 SYGVQD (reference sequence). Trimming removed 4 bases at V and 2 bases at J, with 9 bases between. The CDR3, as DNA: TGCGCCAGCAGTGCGGCAGGGCCCTACAATGAGCAGTTCTTC. This codes for CASSAAGPYNEQFF.

The CDR3 DNA follows: TGTGCCAGCAGCTTAGACCCAAGCGGGCCAGATACGCAGTATTTT. The encoded protein is CASSLDPSGPDTQYF. This chain uses TRBV11-3 with TRBJ2-3, with TRBD2 as a possible D gene (6 bases). Trimming shortened V by 0 bases and J by 4 bases, and 11 bases separated the two germline ends. The CDR3 spans 15 residues. Germline CDR1 and CDR2: SGHNT and YENEEA.

The chain uses TRBV5-1 and TRBJ2-2, with 11 nucleotides matching TRBD2. With 4 bases clipped from V and 2 bases from J, the junction kept 4 bases outside the gene matches. Germline assignment: CDR1 SGHRS and CDR2 YFSETQ. This CDR3 spans 16 amino acids. CDR3 bases: TGCGCCAGCAGCAAGACTAGCGGGGTTAACACCGGGGAGCTGTTTTTT. Protein product: CASSKTSGVNTGELFF.

This chain links TRBV6-5 with TRBJ1-2; D possibly corresponds to TRBD1 (6 bases). V was trimmed by 6 bases and J by 4 bases, leaving 12 bases between them. The CDR3 has 13 amino acids. CDR1 and CDR2 from the germline V gene are MNHEY and SVGAGI. DNA for the CDR3: TGTGCCAGCAGGATGGGGGGCCCCTATGGCTACACCTTC. It translates to CASRMGGPYGYTF.

The rearrangement links TRBV7-3 to TRBJ2-3; 7 nucleotides match TRBD2. The CDR3 has 15 residues. Looked up from germline, CDR1 is SGHTA and CDR2 is FQGTGA. The trim removed 4 bases at V and 5 bases at J, leaving 9 bases unmatched. CDR3: CASSSNSGKVDTQYF. CDR3 DNA: TGTGCCAGCAGCTCAAACAGCGGGAAGGTAGATACGCAGTATTTT.

In its sample, this clone was seen once. The chain links TRBV5-4 to TRBJ2-7; D may be TRBD1 or TRBD2 (5 bases each). V was shortened by 4 bases and J by 4 bases, with 18 bases between the two germline ends. Germline V gene lookup returns CDR1 SGHNT and CDR2 YYREEE (reference sequence). The length of the CDR3 is 15 residues. CDR3 DNA: TGTGCCAGCAGCCCCCCAGGGTTCGGGACGTACGAGCAGTACTTC. Encoded protein: CASSPPGFGTYEQYF.

J is TRBJ2-1 and V is TRBV11-2; 10 bases line up with TRBD2. V gave up 4 bases and J gave up 6 bases; unmatched junction bases: 6. CDR1 is SGHAT and CDR2 is FQNNGV in the germline V gene. This CDR3 comprises 15 residues. The CDR3 loop reads CASSSTSGRGNEQFF. Here the CDR3 DNA reads TGTGCCAGCAGCTCGACCAGCGGGAGGGGCAATGAGCAGTTCTTC. The whole variable domain, filled in from reference TRBV11-2 and TRBJ2-1, reads EAGVAQSPRYKIIEKRQSVAFWCNPISGHATLYWYQQILGQGPKLLIQFQNNGVVDDSQLPKDRFSAERLKGVDSTLKIQPAKLEDSAVYLCASSSTSGRGNEQFFGPGTRLTVL.

This clone showed up just once. The chain carries TRBV7-9 and TRBJ2-7; 8 bases match TRBD2. CDR1 and CDR2 (germline): SEHNR, FQNEAQ (reference sequence). Unmatched junction bases numbered 9, after V lost 3 bases and J lost 2 bases. The CDR3 is 16 residues long. DNA for the CDR3: TGTGCCAGCAGCTTCCCACATAGCGGGGAACCCTACGAGCAGTACTTC. It encodes CASSFPHSGEPYEQYF.

This clone is a singleton in its sample. This rearrangement joins TRBV3-1 (or the pseudogene TRBV3-2) to TRBJ1-2, with TRBD1 matching over 9 bases. The junction had 4 bases not matched to a gene; V was cut back by 0 bases and J by 8 bases. CDR1 and CDR2 (germline): LGHDT, YNNKEL (reference sequence). The CDR3 contains 14 residues. The CDR3 reads CASSQEGTGSGYTF. The DNA for the CDR3 is TGTGCCAGCAGCCAAGAAGGGACAGGGTCCGGCTACACCTTC.

The chain carries TRBV19 and TRBJ1-1, with D unresolved. With 6 bases removed from V and 1 base from J, the gap between germline ends came to 15 bases. The CDR3 contains 15 residues. Germline lookup yields CDR1 LNHDA and CDR2 SQIVND (reference sequence). In DNA, the CDR3 is TGTGCCAGTAGCCTTGGCACCTCCCAGAACACTGAAGCTTTCTTT. It translates to CASSLGTSQNTEAFF. Full variable domain (missing parts from reference TRBV19 and TRBJ1-1): DGGITQSPKYLFRKEGQNVTLSCEQNLNHDAMYWYRQDPGQGLRLIYYSQIVNDFQKGDIAEGYSVSREKKESFPLTVTSAQKNPTAFYLCASSLGTSQNTEAFFGQGTRLTVV.

CDR3 amino acids: CASSLALPNTEAFF. The DNA of the CDR3 is TGTGCCAGCAGCTTAGCGCTTCCGAACACTGAAGCTTTCTTT. J is TRBJ1-1 and V is TRBV7-8, with no clear D. The CDR3 sequence is 14 residues long. The germline CDR1 and CDR2 sequences are SGHVS and FQNEAQ. Trimming took 0 bases from V and 1 from J, leaving 6 bases between them.

The J gene is TRBJ2-2, the V gene TRBV7-2; D not certain. Trimming pared 3 bases from V and 4 bases from J, leaving 12 bases between. The CDR3 totals 15 residues. The germline V gene encodes CDR1 SGHTA and CDR2 FQGNSA. CDR3 in amino acids: CASSFRQRGTGELFF. The CDR3 bases are TGTGCCAGCAGCTTTCGGCAGCGAGGCACCGGGGAGCTGTTTTTT.

V is TRBV12-3 or TRBV12-4 and J is TRBJ2-3; D remains unclear. V lost 6 bases, J lost 0 bases, and 7 bases lay in between. CDR3 length equals 13 residues. The CDR3 bases are TGTGCCAGCAGGACAACTAGCACAGATACGCAGTATTTT. It encodes CASRTTSTDTQYF.

The genes are TRBV2 and TRBJ1-2; possible D gene TRBD1, 6 bases. Trimming shortened V by 3 bases and J by 5 bases, and 16 bases separated the two germline ends. Germline CDR1 and CDR2: SNHLY and FYNNEI. The CDR3 is 15 residues long. The CDR3 DNA reads as TGTGCCAGCAGTGATCGCCAGGGGTCCATGTATGGCTACACCTTC. This translates into CASSDRQGSMYGYTF.

The V call is TRBV24-1, the J call TRBJ2-1; no firm D call. The CDR3 is 15 amino acids. Germline-derived CDR1 and CDR2 are KGHDR and SFDVKD. The V gene lost 2 bases and the J gene lost 6 bases, with 13 bases spanning the gap. The CDR3 DNA reads as TGTGCCACCAGTGATTCCACCTCCTTGGGCAATGAGCAGTTCTTC. Translation gives CATSDSTSLGNEQFF.

The J gene is TRBJ2-7, the V gene TRBV13; 12 bases line up with TRBD1. The CDR3 loop spans 15 amino acids. Germline CDR1 reads PRHDT; CDR2 reads FYEKMQ (reference sequence). After removal of 3 bases from V and 3 bases from J, the junction contained 3 bases not matched to a gene. CDR3 in amino acids: CASSLGTGGSYEQYF. In nucleotides, the CDR3 is TGTGCCAGCAGCTTGGGGACAGGGGGCAGCTACGAGCAGTACTTC.

The rearrangement links TRBV2 to TRBJ2-3; TRBD1 is a possible D gene (5 bases). CDR3 length: 14 residues. Germline CDR1 and CDR2: SNHLY and FYNNEI. The germline V and J ends were trimmed by 3 bases and 1 base, with 8 bases remaining between them. CDR3 DNA sequence: TGTGCCAGCAGTGATCAGGGCCGCACAGATACGCAGTATTTT. As protein: CASSDQGRTDTQYF.

The count of this clone is one. The chain carries TRBV15 and TRBJ2-1, with D tentatively TRBD1 or TRBD2 (5 bases each). CDR1 is LNHNV and CDR2 is YYDKDF in the germline V gene (reference sequence). The V and J ends lost 5 bases and 4 bases respectively, with 12 bases between them. CDR3 length: 14 amino acids. DNA of the CDR3: TGTGCCACCAGCTTCGGGGCCTCGTACAATGAGCAGTTCTTC. Protein product: CATSFGASYNEQFF.

The chain uses TRBV2 and TRBJ2-1; 9 bases match TRBD2. V was clipped by 5 bases and J by 0 bases; unmatched bases: 2. Germline V gene sequence: CDR1 SNHLY, CDR2 FYNNEI. The CDR3 consists of 15 residues. This chain's CDR3 is CASSNSGSSYNEQFF. CDR3 sequence (DNA): TGTGCCAGCAGTAATAGCGGGAGCTCCTACAATGAGCAGTTCTTC.

The DNA of the CDR3 is TGCGCCAGCAGCTTTGCCGGGACTAGCTACGAGCAGTACTTC. Translation gives CASSFAGTSYEQYF. The V gene is TRBV5-1, the J gene TRBJ2-7; 8 bases are a match to TRBD2. The CDR3 is made up of 14 amino acids. V trimming: 2 bases; J trimming: 3 bases; junction bases outside the gene matches: 4. Germline CDR1 and CDR2: SGHRS and YFSETQ.

The V call is TRBV9, the J call TRBJ2-1, with 7 bases lining up with TRBD2. The CDR3 consists of 16 residues. Trimming removed 4 bases from V and 7 bases from J; junction bases left unmatched: 14. The germline CDR1 and CDR2 sequences are SGDLS and YYNGEE. This CDR3 reads CASSSPWAGAGNEQFF. The CDR3 coding sequence is TGTGCCAGCAGCAGTCCGTGGGCGGGAGCGGGAAATGAGCAGTTCTTC.

V usage is TRBV11-3 and J usage is TRBJ2-2; D is possibly TRBD1 (5 bases). The CDR3 covers 16 residues. Deletions cut 5 bases from V and 6 bases from J, with 19 bases between. Germline V gives CDR1 SGHNT, CDR2 YENEEA. DNA of the CDR3: TGTGCCAGCAGCCCCGCCTGGGGCTCTAGGGCCGGGGAGCTGTTTTTT. The encoded protein is CASSPAWGSRAGELFF. The whole variable domain, remainder taken from reference TRBV11-3 and TRBJ2-2, is EAGVVQSPRYKIIEKKQPVAFWCNPISGHNTLYWYLQNLGQGPELLIRYENEEAVDDSQLPKDRFSAERLKGVDSTLKIQPAELGDSAVYLCASSPAWGSRAGELFFGEGSRLTVL.

The rearrangement links TRBV24-1 to TRBJ1-2; unclear D gene. Trimming removed 4 bases from V and 2 bases from J, with 4 bases in between. The CDR3 sequence is 12 residues long. Germline loops: CDR1 KGHDR, CDR2 SFDVKD. The CDR3 reads CATSDGNYGYTF. CDR3 coding DNA: TGTGCCACCAGTGACGGGAACTATGGCTACACCTTC.

V and J are TRBV19 and TRBJ1-3, with 8 bases matching TRBD1. CDR3 length equals 15 residues. After removal of 5 bases from V and 4 bases from J, the junction contained 7 bases not matched to a gene. Germline-derived CDR1 and CDR2 are LNHDA and SQIVND (reference sequence). CDR3 residues: CASSLDRGSGNTIYF. The CDR3 DNA reads TGTGCCAGTAGTCTTGACAGGGGATCCGGAAACACCATATATTTT. Supplemented by reference TRBV19 and TRBJ1-3, the full variable domain reads DGGITQSPKYLFRKEGQNVTLSCEQNLNHDAMYWYRQDPGQGLRLIYYSQIVNDFQKGDIAEGYSVSREKKESFPLTVTSAQKNPTAFYLCASSLDRGSGNTIYFGEGSWLTVV.